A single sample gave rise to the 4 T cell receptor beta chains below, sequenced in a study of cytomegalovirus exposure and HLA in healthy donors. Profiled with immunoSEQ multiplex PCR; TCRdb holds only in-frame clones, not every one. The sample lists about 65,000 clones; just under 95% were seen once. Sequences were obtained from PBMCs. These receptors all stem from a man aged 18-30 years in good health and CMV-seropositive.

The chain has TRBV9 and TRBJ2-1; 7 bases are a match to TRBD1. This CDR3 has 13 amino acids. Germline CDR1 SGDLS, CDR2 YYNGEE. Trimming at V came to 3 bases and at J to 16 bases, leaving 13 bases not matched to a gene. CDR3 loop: CASSGDRARLCFF. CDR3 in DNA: TGTGCCAGCAGCGGAGACAGGGCACGGCTTTGTTTCTTC.

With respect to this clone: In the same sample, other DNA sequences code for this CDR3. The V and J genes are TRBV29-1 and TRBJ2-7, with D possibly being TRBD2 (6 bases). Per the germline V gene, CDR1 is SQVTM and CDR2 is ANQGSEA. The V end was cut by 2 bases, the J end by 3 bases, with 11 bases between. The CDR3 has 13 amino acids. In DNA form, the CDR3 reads TGCAGCGTTGAAACGGGAGTGGGCTACGAGCAGTACTTC. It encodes CSVETGVGYEQYF.

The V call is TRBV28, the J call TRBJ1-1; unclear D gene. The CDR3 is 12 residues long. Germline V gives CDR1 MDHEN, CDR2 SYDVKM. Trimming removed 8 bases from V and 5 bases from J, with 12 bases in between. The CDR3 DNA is TGTGCCAGCCTGAGTGGTCTTACTGAAGCTTTCTTT. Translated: CASLSGLTEAFF. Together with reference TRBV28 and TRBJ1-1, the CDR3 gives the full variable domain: DVKVTQSSRYLVKRTGEKVFLECVQDMDHENMFWYRQDPGLGLRLIYFSYDVKMKEKGDIPEGYSVSREKKERFSLILESASTNQTSMYLCASLSGLTEAFFGQGTRLTVV.

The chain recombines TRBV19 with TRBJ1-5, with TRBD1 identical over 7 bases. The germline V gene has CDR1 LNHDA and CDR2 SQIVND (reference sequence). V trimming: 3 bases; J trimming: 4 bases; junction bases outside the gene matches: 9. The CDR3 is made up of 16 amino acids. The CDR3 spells CASSIPPQGSNQPQHF. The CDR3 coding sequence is TGTGCCAGTAGTATCCCCCCACAGGGGTCGAATCAGCCCCAGCATTTT.